The source of this T cell receptor beta chain is a study of T cell responses to AZD1222 COVID-19 vaccine. Study-wide results and caveats: Donors in the cohort were predominantly white British and more often female, and clonal diversity was possibly underestimated. The peak T cell response came first, and repertoires were sampled only after it.

About this clone: Antigen: not known.

The length of the CDR3 is 13 residues. The ends were cut back, 7 bases at V and 1 base at J, with 10 bases in the middle. The germline V gene has CDR1 ENHRY and CDR2 SYGVKD. The protocol was immunoSEQ multiplex PCR, while the TCRdb copy is restricted to in-frame clones and leaves out a portion. The repertoire holds fewer than 90,000 clones, with about 88% as singletons. Sequenced material: peripheral blood, taken on day 0 of AZD1222 vaccination. This TCR came from an adult in good health. This chain uses TRBV10-3 with TRBJ1-1; D gene ambiguous. The CDR3 reads CAINEQTNTEAFF. CDR3 DNA sequence: TGTGCCATCAACGAACAGACGAACACTGAAGCTTTCTTT.